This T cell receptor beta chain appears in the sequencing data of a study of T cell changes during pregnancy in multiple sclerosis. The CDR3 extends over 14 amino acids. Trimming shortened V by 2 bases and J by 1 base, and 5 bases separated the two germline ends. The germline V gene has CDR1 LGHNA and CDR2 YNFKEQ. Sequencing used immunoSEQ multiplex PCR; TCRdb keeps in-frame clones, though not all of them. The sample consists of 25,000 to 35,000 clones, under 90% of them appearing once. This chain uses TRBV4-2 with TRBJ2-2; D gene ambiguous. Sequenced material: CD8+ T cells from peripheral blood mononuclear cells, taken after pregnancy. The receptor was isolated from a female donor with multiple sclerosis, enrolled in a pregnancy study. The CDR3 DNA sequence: TGTGCCAGCAGCCAAATCAGGAACACCGGGGAGCTGTTTTTT. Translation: CASSQIRNTGELFF.